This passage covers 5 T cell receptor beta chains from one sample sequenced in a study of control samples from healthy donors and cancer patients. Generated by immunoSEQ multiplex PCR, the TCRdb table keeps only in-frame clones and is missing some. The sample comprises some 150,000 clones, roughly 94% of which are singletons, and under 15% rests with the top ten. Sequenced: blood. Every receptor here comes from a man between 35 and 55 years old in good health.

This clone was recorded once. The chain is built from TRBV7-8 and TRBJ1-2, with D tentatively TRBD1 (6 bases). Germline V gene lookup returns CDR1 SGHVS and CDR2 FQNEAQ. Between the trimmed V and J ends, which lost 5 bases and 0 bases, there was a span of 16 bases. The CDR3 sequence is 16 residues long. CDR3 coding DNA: TGTGCCAGCAGCCAAATAGGGGCAGGGGCTAACTATGGCTACACCTTC. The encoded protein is CASSQIGAGANYGYTF.

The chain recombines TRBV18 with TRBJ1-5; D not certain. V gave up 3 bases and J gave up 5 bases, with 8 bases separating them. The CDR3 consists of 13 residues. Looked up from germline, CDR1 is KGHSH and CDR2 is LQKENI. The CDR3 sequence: CASSPHSDQPQHF. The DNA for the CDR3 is TGTGCCAGCTCACCTCATTCGGATCAGCCCCAGCATTTT.

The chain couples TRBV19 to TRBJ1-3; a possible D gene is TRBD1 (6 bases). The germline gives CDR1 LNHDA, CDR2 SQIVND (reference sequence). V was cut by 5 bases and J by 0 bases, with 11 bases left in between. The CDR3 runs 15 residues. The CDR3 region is CASSAGASSGNTIYF. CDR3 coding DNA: TGTGCCAGTAGTGCAGGGGCTTCCTCTGGAAACACCATATATTTT.

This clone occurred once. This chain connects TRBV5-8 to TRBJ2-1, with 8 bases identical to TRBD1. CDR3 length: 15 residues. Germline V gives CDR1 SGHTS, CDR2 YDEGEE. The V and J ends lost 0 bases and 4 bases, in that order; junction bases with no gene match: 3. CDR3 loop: CASSLGGQVYNEQFF. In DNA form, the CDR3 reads TGTGCCAGCAGCTTGGGGGGACAGGTATACAATGAGCAGTTCTTC.

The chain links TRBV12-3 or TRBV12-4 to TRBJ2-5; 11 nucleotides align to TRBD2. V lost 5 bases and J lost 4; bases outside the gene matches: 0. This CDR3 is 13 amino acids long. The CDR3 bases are TGTGCCAGCAGTACTAGCGGGAGAGAGACCCAGTACTTC. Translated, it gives CASSTSGRETQYF.